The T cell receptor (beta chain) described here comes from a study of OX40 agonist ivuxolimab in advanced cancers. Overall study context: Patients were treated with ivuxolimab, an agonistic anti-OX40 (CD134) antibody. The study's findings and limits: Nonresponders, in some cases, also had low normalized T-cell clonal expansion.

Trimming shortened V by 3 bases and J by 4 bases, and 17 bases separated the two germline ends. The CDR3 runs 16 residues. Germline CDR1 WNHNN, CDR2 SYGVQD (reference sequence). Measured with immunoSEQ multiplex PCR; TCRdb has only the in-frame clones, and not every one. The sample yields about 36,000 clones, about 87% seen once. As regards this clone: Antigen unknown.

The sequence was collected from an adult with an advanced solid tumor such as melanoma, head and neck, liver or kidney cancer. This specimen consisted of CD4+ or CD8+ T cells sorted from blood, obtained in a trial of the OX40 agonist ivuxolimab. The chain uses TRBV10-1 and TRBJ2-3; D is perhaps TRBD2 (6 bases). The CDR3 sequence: CASSEGAIAAADTQYF. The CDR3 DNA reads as TGCGCCAGCAGTGAAGGGGCGATAGCGGCGGCAGATACGCAGTATTTT.